This T cell receptor beta chain originates from a study of blood T cell repertoires in COVID-19. Study at large: The United States, Italy and Spain provided the acute and convalescent COVID-19 samples.

CDR1 is DFQATT, CDR2 SNEGSKA, per germline (reference sequence). V lost 3 bases and J lost 4, with 15 bases in between. The CDR3 spans 14 residues. Recruited during active infection, patients (from Seattle) were subsequently followed longitudinally. Original data processing: For nucleated cells, counts were estimated from reference gene primer amplification. Produced via immunoSEQ multiplex PCR; TCRdb's table is partial and in-frame only. V and J calls and clone size come straight from that table; D and trimming were deduced from the DNA. The repertoire consists of approximately 170,000 clones, with 84% occurring once and the leading ten covering about 14%.

The V call is TRBV20-1, the J call TRBJ2-5; possible D gene TRBD2, 6 bases. Input material: peripheral blood. This TCR derives from a woman in her 70s with COVID-19, enrolled during active disease. The CDR3 DNA is TGCAGTGCTAGTAACCCGGGAGACGGAGAGACCCAGTACTTC. Residues: CSASNPGDGETQYF.